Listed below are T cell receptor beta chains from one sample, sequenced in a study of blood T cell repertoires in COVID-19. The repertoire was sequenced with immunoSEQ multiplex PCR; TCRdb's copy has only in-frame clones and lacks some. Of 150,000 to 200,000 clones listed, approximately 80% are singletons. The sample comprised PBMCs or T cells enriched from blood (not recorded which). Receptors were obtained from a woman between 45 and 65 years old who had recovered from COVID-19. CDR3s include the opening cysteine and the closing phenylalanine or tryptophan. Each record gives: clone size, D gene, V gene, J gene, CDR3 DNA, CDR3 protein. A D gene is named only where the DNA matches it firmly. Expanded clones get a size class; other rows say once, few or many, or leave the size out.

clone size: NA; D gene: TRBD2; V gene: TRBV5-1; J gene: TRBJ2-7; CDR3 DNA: TGCGCCAGCAGCCCGGGACTAGCGGGAGACAGTTTCTACGAGCAGTACTTC; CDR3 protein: CASSPGLAGDSFYEQYF
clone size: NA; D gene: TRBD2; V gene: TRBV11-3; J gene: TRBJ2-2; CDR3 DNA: TGTGCCAGCAGCCCCCTCTTCGGACTAGCGGGAGGGACCGGAGGCGGGGAGCTGTTTTTT; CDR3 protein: CASSPLFGLAGGTGGGELFF
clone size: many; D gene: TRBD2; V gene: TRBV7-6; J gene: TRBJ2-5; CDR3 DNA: TGTGCCAGCAGCCCCTTCGGGAGGGTCCAAGAGACCCAGTACTTC; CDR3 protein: CASSPFGRVQETQYF
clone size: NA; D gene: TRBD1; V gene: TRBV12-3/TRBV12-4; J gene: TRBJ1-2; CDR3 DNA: TGTGCCAGCAGACAAACAGGGGCATTCGTCTACACCTTC; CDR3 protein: CASRQTGAFVYTF
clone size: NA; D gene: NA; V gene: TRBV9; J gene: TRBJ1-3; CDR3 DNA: TGTGCCAGCAGCGTAGATCGGCAGGGAACAGGAAACACCATATATTTT; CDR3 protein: CASSVDRQGTGNTIYF
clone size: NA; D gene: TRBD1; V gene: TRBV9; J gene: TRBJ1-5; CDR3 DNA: TGTGCCAGCAGCCCAGGGACAGGGGCCTCAAATCAGCCCCAGCATTTT; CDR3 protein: CASSPGTGASNQPQHF
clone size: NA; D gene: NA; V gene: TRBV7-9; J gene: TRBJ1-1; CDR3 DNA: TGTGCCAGCAGCTTAAGCGTCACTGAAGCTTTCTTT; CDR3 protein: CASSLSVTEAFF
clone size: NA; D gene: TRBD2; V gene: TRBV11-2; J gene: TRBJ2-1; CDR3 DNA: TGTGCCAGCAGCGGGATTGCGACTAGCGCCGACAATGAGCAGTTCTTC; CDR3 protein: CASSGIATSADNEQFF
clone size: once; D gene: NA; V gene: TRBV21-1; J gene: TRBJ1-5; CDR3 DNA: TGTGCCAGCAGCTCGGACAGGGTAGGCCAGCCCCAGCATTTT; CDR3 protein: CASSSDRVGQPQHF
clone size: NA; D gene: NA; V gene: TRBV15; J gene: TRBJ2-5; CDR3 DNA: TGTGCCACCAGCAGAGACAGGGGAGCAGAGACCCAGTACTTC; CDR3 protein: CATSRDRGAETQYF
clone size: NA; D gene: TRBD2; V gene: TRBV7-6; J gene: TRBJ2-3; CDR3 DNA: TGTGCCAGCAGCTTAAAGAGAGCGGGAGTGCGCACAGATACGCAGTATTTT; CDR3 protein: CASSLKRAGVRTDTQYF
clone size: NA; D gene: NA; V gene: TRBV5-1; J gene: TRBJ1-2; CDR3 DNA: TGCGCCAGCAGCTTGGGAGGATATGGCTACACCTTC; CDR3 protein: CASSLGGYGYTF
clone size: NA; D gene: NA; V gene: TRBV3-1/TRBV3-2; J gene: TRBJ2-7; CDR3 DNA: TGTGCCAGCAGCCAAGAAGGGGCCTGGATCTCCTACGAGCAGTACTTC; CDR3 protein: CASSQEGAWISYEQYF
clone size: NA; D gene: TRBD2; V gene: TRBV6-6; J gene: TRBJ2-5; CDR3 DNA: TGTGCCAGCAGTCCTGGACTAGCGGGAGACGGGGTAGAGACCCAGTACTTC; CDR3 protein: CASSPGLAGDGVETQYF
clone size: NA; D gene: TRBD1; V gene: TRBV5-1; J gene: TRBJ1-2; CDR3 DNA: TGCGCCAGCAGCCCCGACAGGGGGTCTGCCTATGGCTACACCTTC; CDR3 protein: CASSPDRGSAYGYTF
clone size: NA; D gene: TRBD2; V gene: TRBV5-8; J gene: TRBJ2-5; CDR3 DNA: TGTGCCAGCAGCTTGAGAGCGGGAGCAACGGAGACCCAGTACTTC; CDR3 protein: CASSLRAGATETQYF
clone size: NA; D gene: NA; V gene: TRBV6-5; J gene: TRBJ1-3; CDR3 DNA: TGTGCCAGCAGAGATCCCGGGGAGAGGGAAAACACCATATATTTT; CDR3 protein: CASRDPGERENTIYF
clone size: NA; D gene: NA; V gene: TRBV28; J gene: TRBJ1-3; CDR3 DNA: TGTGCCAGCATTCCTCCCCGGGACTCTGGAAACACCATATATTTT; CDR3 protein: CASIPPRDSGNTIYF
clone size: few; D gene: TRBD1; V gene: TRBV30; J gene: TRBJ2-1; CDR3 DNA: TGTGCCTCCGAGGGGGCCTCCTACAATGAGCAGTTCTTC; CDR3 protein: CASEGASYNEQFF
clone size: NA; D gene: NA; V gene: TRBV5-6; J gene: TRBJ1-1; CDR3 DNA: TGTGCCAGCAGCTTGGCCGGGTCCGGGGCTGAAGCTTTCTTT; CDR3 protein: CASSLAGSGAEAFF
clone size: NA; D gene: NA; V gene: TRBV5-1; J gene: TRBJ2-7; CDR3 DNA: TGCGCCAGCAGCTTGCGGGGACTCTTGAGCTCCTACGAGCAGTACTTC; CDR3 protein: CASSLRGLLSSYEQYF
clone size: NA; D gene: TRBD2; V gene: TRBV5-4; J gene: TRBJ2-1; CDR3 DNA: TGTGCCAGCAGCTTCACAGGACTAGGTTCCAATGAGCAGTTCTTC; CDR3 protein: CASSFTGLGSNEQFF
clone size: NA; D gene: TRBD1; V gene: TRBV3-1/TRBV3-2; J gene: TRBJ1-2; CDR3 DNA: TGTGCCAGCAGCCCCGACAGGGGAGGAGGCTACACCTTC; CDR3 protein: CASSPDRGGGYTF
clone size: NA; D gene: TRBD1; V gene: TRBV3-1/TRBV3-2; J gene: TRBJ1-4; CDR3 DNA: TGTGCCAGCAGCCCCTGGACAGGGGGAAATGAAAAACTGTTTTTT; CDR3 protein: CASSPWTGGNEKLFF
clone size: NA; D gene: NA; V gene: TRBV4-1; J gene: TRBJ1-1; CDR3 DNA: TGCGCCAGCAGCCAAGGGCAGATGAACACTGAAGCTTTCTTT; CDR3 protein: CASSQGQMNTEAFF
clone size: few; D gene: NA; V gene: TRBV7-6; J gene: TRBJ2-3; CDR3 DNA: TGTGCCAGCAGCTTATATCGGACAGATACGCAGTATTTT; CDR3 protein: CASSLYRTDTQYF
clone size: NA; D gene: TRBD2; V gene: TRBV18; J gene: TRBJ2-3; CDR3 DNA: TGTGCCAGCTCACCTCCCCTAGCGGGAGCGGATACGCAGTATTTT; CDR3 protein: CASSPPLAGADTQYF
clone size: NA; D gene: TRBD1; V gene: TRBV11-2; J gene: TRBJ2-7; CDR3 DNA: TGTGCCAGCAGCTTAGGGACAGGGTCCTACGAGCAGTACTTC; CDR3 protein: CASSLGTGSYEQYF
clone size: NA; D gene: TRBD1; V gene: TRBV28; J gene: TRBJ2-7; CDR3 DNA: TGTGCCAGCAGTTCCCCCGGGACAGGGTCTGGCTACGAGCAGTACTTC; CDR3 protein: CASSSPGTGSGYEQYF
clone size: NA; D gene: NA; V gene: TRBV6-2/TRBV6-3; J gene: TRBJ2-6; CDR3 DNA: TGTGCCAGCAGCCGCATTAGCTCTGGGGCCAACGTCCTGACTTTC; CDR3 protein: CASSRISSGANVLTF
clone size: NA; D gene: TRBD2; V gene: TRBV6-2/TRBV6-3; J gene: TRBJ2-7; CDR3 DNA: TGTGCCAGCAGTTACACTAGCGAGGCCTACGAGCAGTACTTC; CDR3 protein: CASSYTSEAYEQYF
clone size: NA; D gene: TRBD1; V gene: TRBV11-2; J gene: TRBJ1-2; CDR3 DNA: TGTGCCAGCAGCCCGGGGGACAGTATCTATGGCTACACCTTC; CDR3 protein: CASSPGDSIYGYTF
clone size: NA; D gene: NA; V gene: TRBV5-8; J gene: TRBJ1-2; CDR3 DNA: TGTGCCAGCAGCTACAGCTATGGCTACACCTTC; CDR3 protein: CASSYSYGYTF
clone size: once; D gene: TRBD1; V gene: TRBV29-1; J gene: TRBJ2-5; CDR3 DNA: TGCAGCGTGAGCCACGGGACAGGCCTACAAGAGACCCAGTACTTC; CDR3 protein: CSVSHGTGLQETQYF
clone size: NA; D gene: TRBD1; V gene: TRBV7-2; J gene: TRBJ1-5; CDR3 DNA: TGTGCCAGCAGCTCCTCGGGGACAGCCCGGGCGGGCAATCAGCCCCAGCATTTT; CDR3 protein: CASSSSGTARAGNQPQHF
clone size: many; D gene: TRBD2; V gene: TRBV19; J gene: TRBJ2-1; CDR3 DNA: TGTGCCAGTAGTATCGTCTATGCGGGAGGTGGTGAGCAGTTCTTC; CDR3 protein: CASSIVYAGGGEQFF
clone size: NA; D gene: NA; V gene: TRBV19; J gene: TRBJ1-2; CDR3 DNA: TGTGCCAGTAGGAAGTCGTCGGGCGACAGTACTAAAGGCTACACCTTC; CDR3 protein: CASRKSSGDSTKGYTF
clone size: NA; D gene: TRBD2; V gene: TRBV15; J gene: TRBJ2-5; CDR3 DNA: TGTGCCACCAGCGGAAGGGACTATGTGAAAGAGACCCAGTACTTC; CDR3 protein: CATSGRDYVKETQYF
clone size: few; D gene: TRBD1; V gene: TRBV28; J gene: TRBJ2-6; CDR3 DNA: TGTGCCAGCAATCCGCGACAGGGGGTACCTGGGGCCAACGTCCTGACTTTC; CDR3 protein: CASNPRQGVPGANVLTF
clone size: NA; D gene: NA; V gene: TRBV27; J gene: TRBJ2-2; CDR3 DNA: TGTGCCAGCAGTCACTACACCGGGGAGCTGTTTTTT; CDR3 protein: CASSHYTGELFF
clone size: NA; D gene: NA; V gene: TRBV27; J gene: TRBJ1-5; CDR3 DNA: TGTGCCAGCAGTTTGCGTCGGGGACAATCACAGCCCCAGCATTTT; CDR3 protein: CASSLRRGQSQPQHF
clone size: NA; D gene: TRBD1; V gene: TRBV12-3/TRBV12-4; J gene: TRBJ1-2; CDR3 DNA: TGTGCCAGCGGATCCGGGACAGTGGGTGGCTACACCTTC; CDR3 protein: CASGSGTVGGYTF
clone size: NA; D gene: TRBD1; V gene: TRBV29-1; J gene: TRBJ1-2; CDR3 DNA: TGCAGCGTTGAACCCACAGGGGCTGGTGGCTACACCTTC; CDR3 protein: CSVEPTGAGGYTF
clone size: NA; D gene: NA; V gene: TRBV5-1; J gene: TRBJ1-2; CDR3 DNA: TGCGCCAGCAGCCGCCAGGACAGTAACTATGGCTACACCTTC; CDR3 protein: CASSRQDSNYGYTF
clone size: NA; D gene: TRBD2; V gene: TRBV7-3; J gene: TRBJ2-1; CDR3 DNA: TGTGCCAGCAGCCTTCTGGGGCGGGAGGACAATGAGCAGTTCTTC; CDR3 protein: CASSLLGREDNEQFF
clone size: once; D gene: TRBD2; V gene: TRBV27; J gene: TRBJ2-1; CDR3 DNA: TGTGCCAGCAGTTTAGACCGGGAGGGGAATGAGCAGTTCTTC; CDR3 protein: CASSLDREGNEQFF
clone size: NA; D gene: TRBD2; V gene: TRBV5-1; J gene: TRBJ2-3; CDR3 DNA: TGCGCCAGCAGCACTGGGACTAGCGGGAACGCAGATACGCAGTATTTT; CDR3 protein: CASSTGTSGNADTQYF
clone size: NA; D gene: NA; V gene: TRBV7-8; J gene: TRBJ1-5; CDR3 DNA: TGTGCCAGCAGCTTACGGGTTAGCAATCAGCCCCAGCATTTT; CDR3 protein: CASSLRVSNQPQHF
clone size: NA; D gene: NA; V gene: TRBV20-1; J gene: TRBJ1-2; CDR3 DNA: TGCAGTCACGACTCGAACTATGGCTACACCTTC; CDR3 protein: CSHDSNYGYTF
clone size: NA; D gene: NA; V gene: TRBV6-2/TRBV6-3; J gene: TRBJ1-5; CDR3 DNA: TGTGCCAGCAGTCCCCCGTTGCGTCAGCCCCAGCATTTT; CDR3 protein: CASSPPLRQPQHF
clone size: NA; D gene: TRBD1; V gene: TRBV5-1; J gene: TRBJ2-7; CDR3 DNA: TGCGCCAGCAGCTTGGGGACAGGGGCTTTTACGTCCTCCTACGAGCAGTACTTC; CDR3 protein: CASSLGTGAFTSSYEQYF
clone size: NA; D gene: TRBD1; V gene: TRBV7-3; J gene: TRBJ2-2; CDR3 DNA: TGTGCCATCACAGGGGAAACCGGGGAGCTGTTTTTT; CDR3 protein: CAITGETGELFF
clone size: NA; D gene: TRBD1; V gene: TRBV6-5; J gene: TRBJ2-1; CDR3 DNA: TGTGCCAGCATTCGGTACAGGGGGGCCTACAATGAGCAGTTCTTC; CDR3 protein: CASIRYRGAYNEQFF
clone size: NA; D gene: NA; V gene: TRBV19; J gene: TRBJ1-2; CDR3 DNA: TGTGCCAGTGCAGACAGCCTTCATGATGGCTACACCTTC; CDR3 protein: CASADSLHDGYTF
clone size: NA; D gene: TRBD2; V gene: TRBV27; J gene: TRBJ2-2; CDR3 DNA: TGTGCCATTCGAGGACTAGCAGGAACCGGGGAGCTGTTTTTT; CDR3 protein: CAIRGLAGTGELFF
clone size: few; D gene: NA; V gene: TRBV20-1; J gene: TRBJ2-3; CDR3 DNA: TGCAGTGCGGGGCGGACAGATACGCAGTATTTT; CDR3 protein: CSAGRTDTQYF
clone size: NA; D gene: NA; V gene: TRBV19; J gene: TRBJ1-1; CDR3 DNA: TGTGCCAGTTCGCAGGGGTCCTGGAACACTGAAGCTTTCTTT; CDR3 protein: CASSQGSWNTEAFF
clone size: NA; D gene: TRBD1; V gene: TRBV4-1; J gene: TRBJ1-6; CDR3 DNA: TGCGCCAGCAGCCAAGATAGAGCCGACAGGGGCCATTCACCCCTCCACTTT; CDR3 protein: CASSQDRADRGHSPLHF
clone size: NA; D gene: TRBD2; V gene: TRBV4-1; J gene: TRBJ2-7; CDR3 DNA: TGCGCCAGCAGCCCAAGGAGAATGGGGGGGGAGCAGTACTTC; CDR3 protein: CASSPRRMGGEQYF
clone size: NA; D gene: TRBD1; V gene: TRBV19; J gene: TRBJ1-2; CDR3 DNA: TGTGCCAGTAGCTCTTTGACAGGGCAGCTTTCTAACTATGGCTACACCTTC; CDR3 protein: CASSSLTGQLSNYGYTF